The rows below give T cell receptor beta chains drawn from one sample of a study of patients and donors after allogeneic stem cell transplantation. TCRdb ran MiXCR on the RT-PCR reads and lists one entry per CDR3 protein. The sample yields about 39,000 distinct CDR3 sequences, about 31% seen once. The sample was blood, either unsorted or a sorted T cell fraction (not recorded which). These receptor sequences come from a human donor who was either an allogeneic HSCT recipient or a stem cell or donor lymphocyte infusion donor (not recorded which). It is not recorded whose cells these are; they may come from a transplant donor. CDR3s include the opening cysteine and the closing phenylalanine or tryptophan. D genes are given only for firm matches. For some rows the clone size is stated as once, few or many, or as a class when expanded; others skip it.

j_gene,v_gene,abundance,d_gene,CDR3aa,CDR3nt
TRBJ1-2,TRBV5-6,.,.,CASSPALSSGYTF,TGTGCCAGCAGCCCTGCCCTTTCCAGTGGCTACACCTTC
TRBJ2-7,TRBV10-3,few,TRBD2,CAITASGSFGEQYF,TGTGCCATCACGGCTAGCGGGAGTTTTGGCGAGCAGTACTTC
TRBJ1-2,TRBV19,.,.,CASSPALGAYGYTF,TGTGCCAGTAGTCCCGCCCTGGGGGCCTATGGCTACACCTTC
TRBJ2-1,TRBV4-3,large,TRBD2,CASSQLAGVIDEQFF,TGCGCCAGCAGCCAACTAGCGGGAGTTATAGATGAGCAGTTCTTC
TRBJ2-2,TRBV7-3,.,TRBD2,CASSSPGLASYTGELFF,TGTGCCAGCAGCTCCCCGGGACTAGCGTCCTACACCGGGGAGCTGTTTTTT
TRBJ2-1,TRBV7-2,.,.,CASSSMTGNEQFF,TGTGCCAGCAGCTCGATGACGGGCAATGAGCAGTTCTTC
TRBJ2-7,TRBV7-8,.,.,CASSSRSLLSYEQYF,TGTGCCAGCAGCTCCAGGTCTTTACTCTCCTACGAGCAGTACTTC
TRBJ1-2,TRBV29-1,few,.,CSVVHGYGYTF,TGCAGCGTCGTACACGGCTATGGCTACACCTTC
TRBJ2-5,TRBV6-6,.,.,CASSYTGKETQYF,TGTGCCAGCAGTTACACAGGGAAAGAGACCCAGTACTTC
TRBJ1-1,TRBV18,few,.,CASSSFIIAPNTEAFF,TGTGCCAGCTCGAGCTTTATCATCGCTCCGAACACTGAAGCTTTCTTT
TRBJ2-7,TRBV20-1,.,TRBD1,CSARVDRGPYEQYF,TGCAGTGCTAGAGTGGACAGGGGACCCTACGAGCAGTACTTC
TRBJ2-7,TRBV5-6,few,.,CASSPGRLRTYEQYF,TGTGCCAGCAGCCCTGGTAGGCTAAGAACCTACGAGCAGTACTTC
TRBJ1-1,TRBV20-1,medium-sized,.,CSATMGGRNTEAFF,TGCAGTGCTACCATGGGCGGGAGAAACACTGAAGCTTTCTTT
TRBJ2-4,TRBV28,many,.,CASSLWGEGVAKNIQYF,TGTGCCAGCAGTTTATGGGGAGAGGGAGTAGCCAAAAACATTCAGTACTTC
TRBJ1-4,TRBV29-1,few,.,CSVSRTSNEKLFF,TGCAGCGTTTCACGGACCTCTAATGAAAAACTGTTTTTT
TRBJ1-5,TRBV21-1,few,.,CASSKGGKGNQPQHF,TGTGCCAGCAGCAAAGGAGGCAAGGGGAATCAGCCCCAGCATTTT
TRBJ1-2,TRBV12-3/TRBV12-4,.,.,CASSRQYGYTF,TGTGCCAGCAGCCGACAGTATGGCTACACCTTC
TRBJ2-2,TRBV28,.,.,CASSLPRPLNTGELFF,TGTGCCAGCAGTCTACCGCGGCCGCTGAACACCGGGGAGCTGTTTTTT
TRBJ1-5,TRBV28,many,.,CASRRISNQPQHF,TGTGCCAGCAGACGAATTAGCAATCAGCCCCAGCATTTT
TRBJ1-1,TRBV20-1,.,.,CSARGREKTFF,TGCAGTGCTAGAGGGCGGGAGAAGACTTTCTTT
TRBJ1-2,TRBV29-1,many,.,CSVVVTGPLHTF,TGCAGCGTTGTAGTAACAGGTCCCCTCCACACCTTC
TRBJ2-7,TRBV10-3,.,.,CAISDGVYEQYF,TGTGCCATCAGTGACGGGGTCTACGAGCAGTACTTC
TRBJ2-1,TRBV20-1,.,TRBD2,CSASAGERNEQFF,TGCAGTGCTAGCGCGGGAGAAAGAAATGAGCAGTTCTTC
TRBJ1-2,TRBV6-2/TRBV6-3,many,TRBD1,CASRDIQGAEGYTF,TGTGCCAGCAGGGACATACAGGGGGCGGAAGGCTACACCTTC
TRBJ1-5,TRBV6-5,.,.,CASSYSRGGNQPQHF,TGTGCCAGCAGTTACTCGAGGGGGGGCAATCAGCCCCAGCATTTT
TRBJ2-4,TRBV29-1,.,.,CSVELAKNIQYF,TGCAGCGTTGAGCTGGCCAAAAACATTCAGTACTTC
TRBJ1-3,TRBV27,many,.,CASSLAGTGLGNTIYF,TGTGCCAGCAGTTTAGCGGGAACAGGGCTTGGAAACACCATATATTTT
TRBJ2-1,TRBV7-9,.,TRBD2,CASSPSGSYNEQFF,TGTGCCAGCAGCCCTAGCGGTTCCTACAATGAGCAGTTCTTC
TRBJ2-7,TRBV9,.,TRBD2,CASSVAIEGLRYF,TGTGCCAGCAGCGTAGCAATAGAGGGACTAAGGTACTTC
TRBJ1-2,TRBV20-1,.,.,CSARTANYGYTF,TGCAGTGCCAGGACAGCTAACTATGGCTACACCTTC
TRBJ1-1,TRBV5-5,.,.,CASSLSQVNTEAFF,TGTGCCAGCAGCCTTAGTCAGGTGAACACTGAAGCTTTCTTT
TRBJ2-7,TRBV12-3/TRBV12-4,.,TRBD2,CASSQGAGAAYEQYF,TGTGCCAGCAGCCAGGGAGCGGGAGCTGCCTACGAGCAGTACTTC
TRBJ2-3,TRBV9,.,TRBD2,CASSPGSRTRSTDTQYF,TGTGCCAGCAGCCCAGGTTCTAGGACTAGAAGCACAGATACGCAGTATTTT
TRBJ1-3,TRBV7-9,few,.,CASSLRAKSGNTIYF,TGTGCCAGCAGCCTTAGAGCCAAGAGTGGAAACACCATATATTTT
TRBJ1-6,TRBV6-2/TRBV6-3,.,TRBD1,CASSLRGQGFSYNSPLHF,TGTGCCAGCAGTTTGCGGGGACAGGGATTCTCCTATAATTCACCCCTCCACTTT
TRBJ2-1,TRBV4-1,few,.,CASSQGRANTYNEQFF,TGCGCCAGCAGCCAAGGGCGGGCCAACACCTACAATGAGCAGTTCTTC
TRBJ2-1,TRBV9,many,.,CASSPQRGEPGRGEQFF,TGTGCCAGCAGCCCTCAAAGAGGGGAGCCCGGTCGGGGTGAGCAGTTCTTC
TRBJ1-1,TRBV3-1,.,.,CASSQGLVNTEAFF,TGTGCCAGCAGCCAAGGTCTCGTCAACACTGAAGCTTTCTTT
TRBJ1-2,TRBV7-6,few,.,CASSSSSGVGYTF,TGTGCCAGCAGCTCCAGCTCGGGGGTTGGCTACACCTTC
TRBJ1-1,TRBV5-1,many,TRBD1,CASRTGGGNTEAFF,TGCGCCAGCAGAACAGGGGGTGGGAACACTGAAGCTTTCTTT
TRBJ1-5,TRBV3-1,few,.,CATGALGNQPQHF,TGTGCCACCGGGGCACTCGGCAATCAGCCCCAGCATTTT
TRBJ2-7,TRBV20-1,few,.,CSARFPGAPEQYF,TGCAGTGCTAGATTCCCAGGGGCACCCGAGCAGTACTTC
TRBJ2-7,TRBV4-3,.,TRBD1,CASSQERDSAYEQYF,TGCGCCAGCAGCCAAGAAAGGGACAGCGCCTACGAGCAGTACTTC
TRBJ1-6,TRBV4-3,few,.,CASSQGSTTVNNSPLHF,TGCGCCAGCAGCCAGGGCAGTACAACAGTTAATAATTCACCCCTCCACTTT
TRBJ1-4,TRBV3-1,.,.,CASSPSGNGEKLFF,TGTGCCAGCAGCCCCTCGGGTAATGGTGAAAAACTGTTTTTT
TRBJ2-7,TRBV29-1,.,TRBD2,CSVDWPLGLAGGYEQYF,TGCAGCGTTGATTGGCCTTTGGGACTAGCGGGAGGCTACGAGCAGTACTTC
TRBJ1-4,TRBV7-6,few,TRBD1,CASSLVAGGNEKLFF,TGTGCCAGCAGCTTAGTGGCAGGGGGAAATGAAAAACTGTTTTTT
TRBJ2-7,TRBV7-9,few,TRBD1,CASSPFQGAFEQYF,TGTGCCAGCAGCCCGTTTCAGGGGGCTTTTGAGCAGTACTTC
TRBJ2-1,TRBV28,few,.,CASRDYNEQFF,TGTGCCAGCAGGGACTACAATGAGCAGTTCTTC
TRBJ2-1,TRBV20-1,.,TRBD2,CSATKREGLFEQFF,TGCAGTGCTACTAAGCGGGAGGGCCTCTTTGAGCAGTTCTTC
TRBJ1-1,TRBV5-1,many,.,CASSLPNTEAFF,TGCGCCAGCAGCTTGCCGAACACTGAAGCTTTCTTT